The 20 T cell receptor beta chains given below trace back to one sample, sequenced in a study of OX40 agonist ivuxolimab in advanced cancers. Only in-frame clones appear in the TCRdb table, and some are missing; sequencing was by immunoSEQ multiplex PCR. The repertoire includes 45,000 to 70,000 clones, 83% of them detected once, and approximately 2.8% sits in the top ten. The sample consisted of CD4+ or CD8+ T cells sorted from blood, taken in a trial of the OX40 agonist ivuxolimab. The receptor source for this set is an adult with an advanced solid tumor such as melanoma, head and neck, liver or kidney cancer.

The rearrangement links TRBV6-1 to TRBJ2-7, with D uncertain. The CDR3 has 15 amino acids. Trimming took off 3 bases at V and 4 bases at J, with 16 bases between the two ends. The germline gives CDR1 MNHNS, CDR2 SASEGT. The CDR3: CASSDRTAWVYEQYF. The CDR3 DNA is TGTGCCAGCAGTGATCGGACGGCGTGGGTTTACGAGCAGTACTTC.

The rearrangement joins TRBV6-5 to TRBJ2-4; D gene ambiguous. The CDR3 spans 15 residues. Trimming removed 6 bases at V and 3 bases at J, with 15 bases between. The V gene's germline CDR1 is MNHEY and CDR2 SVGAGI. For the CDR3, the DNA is TGTGCCAGCAGATCAATGGGGTTAGGCAAAAACATTCAGTACTTC. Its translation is CASRSMGLGKNIQYF.

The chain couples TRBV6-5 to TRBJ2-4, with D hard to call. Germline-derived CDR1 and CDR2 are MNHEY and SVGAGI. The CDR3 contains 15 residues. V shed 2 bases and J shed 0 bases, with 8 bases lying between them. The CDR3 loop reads CASSYRTQAKNIQYF. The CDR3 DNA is TGTGCCAGCAGTTACCGAACTCAAGCCAAAAACATTCAGTACTTC.

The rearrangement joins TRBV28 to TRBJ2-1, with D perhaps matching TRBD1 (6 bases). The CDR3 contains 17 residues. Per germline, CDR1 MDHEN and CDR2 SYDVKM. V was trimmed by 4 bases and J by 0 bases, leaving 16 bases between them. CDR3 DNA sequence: TGTGCCAGCAGTTCCCTAGTGAGGGGGAGCTCCTACAATGAGCAGTTCTTC. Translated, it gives CASSSLVRGSSYNEQFF.

CDR3: CASSISTGSYEQYF. In nucleotides, the CDR3 is TGTGCCAGTAGTATAAGCACAGGGAGCTACGAGCAGTACTTC. The V gene is TRBV19, the J gene TRBJ2-7; perhaps TRBD1 as D (6 bases). This CDR3 comprises 14 residues. The V end lost 2 bases, the J end lost 3 bases, and 11 bases lay between the germline ends. Germline V gene lookup returns CDR1 LNHDA and CDR2 SQIVND (reference sequence).

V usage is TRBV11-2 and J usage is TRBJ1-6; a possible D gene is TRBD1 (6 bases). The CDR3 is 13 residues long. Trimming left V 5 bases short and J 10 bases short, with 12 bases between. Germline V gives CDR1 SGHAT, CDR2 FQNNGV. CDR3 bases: TGTGCCAGCAGCCCGAGAGGGGGGTCACCCCTCCACTTT. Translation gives CASSPRGGSPLHF.

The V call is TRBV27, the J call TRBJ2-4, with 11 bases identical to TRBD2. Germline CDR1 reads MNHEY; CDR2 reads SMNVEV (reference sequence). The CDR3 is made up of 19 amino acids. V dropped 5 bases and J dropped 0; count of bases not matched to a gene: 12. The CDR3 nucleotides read TGTGCCAGCAGTACGACTAGCGGGACCTATAATCTAGCCAAAAACATTCAGTACTTC. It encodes CASSTTSGTYNLAKNIQYF.

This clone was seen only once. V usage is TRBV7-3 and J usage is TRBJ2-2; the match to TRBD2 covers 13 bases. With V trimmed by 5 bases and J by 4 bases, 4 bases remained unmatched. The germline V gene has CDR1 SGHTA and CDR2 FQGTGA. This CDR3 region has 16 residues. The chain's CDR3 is CASSAGLAGATGELFF. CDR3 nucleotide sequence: TGTGCCAGCAGCGCCGGACTAGCGGGAGCCACCGGGGAGCTGTTTTTT.

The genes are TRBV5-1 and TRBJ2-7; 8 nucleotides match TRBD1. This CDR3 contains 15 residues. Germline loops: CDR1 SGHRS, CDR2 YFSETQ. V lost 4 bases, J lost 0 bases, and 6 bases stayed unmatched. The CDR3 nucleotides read TGCGCCAGCAGCCCCGGACAGGGAAGCTCCTACGAGCAGTACTTC. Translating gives CASSPGQGSSYEQYF.

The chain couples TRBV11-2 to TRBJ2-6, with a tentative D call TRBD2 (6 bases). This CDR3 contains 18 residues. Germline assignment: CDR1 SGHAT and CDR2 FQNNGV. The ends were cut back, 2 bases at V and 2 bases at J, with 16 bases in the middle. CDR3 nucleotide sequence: TGTGCCAGCAGCTTAAGCCCGGGGACTTCGCCTGGGGCCAACGTCCTGACTTTC. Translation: CASSLSPGTSPGANVLTF.

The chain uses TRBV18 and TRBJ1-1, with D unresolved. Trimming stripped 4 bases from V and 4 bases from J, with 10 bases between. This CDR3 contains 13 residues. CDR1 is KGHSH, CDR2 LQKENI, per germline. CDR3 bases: TGTGCCAGCTCACGGGGTTCAGCCACTGAAGCTTTCTTT. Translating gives CASSRGSATEAFF.

This CDR3 is CASSTGTNYGYTF. The CDR3 DNA reads TGTGCCAGCAGTACCGGGACGAACTATGGCTACACCTTC. V is TRBV6-5 and J is TRBJ1-2; perhaps TRBD1 as D (5 bases). This CDR3 contains 13 residues. Trimming left V 5 bases short and J 2 bases short, with 9 bases between. The germline gives CDR1 MNHEY, CDR2 SVGAGI.

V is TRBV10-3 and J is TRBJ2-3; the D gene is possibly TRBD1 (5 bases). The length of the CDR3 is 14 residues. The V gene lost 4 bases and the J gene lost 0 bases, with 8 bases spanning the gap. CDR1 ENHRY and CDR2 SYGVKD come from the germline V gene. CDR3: CAISGPGSTDTQYF. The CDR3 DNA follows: TGTGCCATCAGTGGGCCAGGGAGCACAGATACGCAGTATTTT.

The CDR3 here is CATSRDQGVWQPQHF. Here the CDR3 DNA reads TGTGCCACCAGCAGAGATCAGGGGGTCTGGCAGCCCCAGCATTTT. This chain uses TRBV15 with TRBJ1-5; 7 nucleotides line up with TRBD1. Trimming at V came to 0 bases and at J to 7 bases, leaving 6 bases not matched to a gene. From germline, CDR1 is LNHNV and CDR2 YYDKDF (reference sequence). The CDR3 has 15 amino acids. Filled out from reference TRBV15 and TRBJ1-5, the complete variable domain reads DAMVIQNPRYQVTQFGKPVTLSCSQTLNHNVMYWYQQKSSQAPKLLFHYYDKDFNNEADTPDNFQSRRPNTSFCFLDIRSPGLGDTAMYLCATSRDQGVWQPQHFGDGTRLSIL.

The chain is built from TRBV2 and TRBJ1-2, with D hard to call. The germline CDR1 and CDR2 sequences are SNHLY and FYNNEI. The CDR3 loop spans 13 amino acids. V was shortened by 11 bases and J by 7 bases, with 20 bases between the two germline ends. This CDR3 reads CAFGSVLVGGYTF. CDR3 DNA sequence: TGTGCCTTCGGTAGTGTCTTGGTGGGTGGCTACACCTTC.

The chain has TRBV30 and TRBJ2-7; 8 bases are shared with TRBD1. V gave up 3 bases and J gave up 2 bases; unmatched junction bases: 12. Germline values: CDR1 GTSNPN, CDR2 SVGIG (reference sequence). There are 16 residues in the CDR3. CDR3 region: CAWREAGGSLTYEQYF. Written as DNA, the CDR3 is TGTGCCTGGAGGGAGGCAGGGGGCTCCCTCACCTACGAGCAGTACTTC.

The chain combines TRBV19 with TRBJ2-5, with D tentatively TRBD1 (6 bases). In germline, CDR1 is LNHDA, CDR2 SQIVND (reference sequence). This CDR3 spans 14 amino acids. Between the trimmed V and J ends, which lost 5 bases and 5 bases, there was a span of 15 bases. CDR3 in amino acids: CASSPTGFGETQYF. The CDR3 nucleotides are TGTGCCAGTAGTCCCACAGGGTTTGGGGAGACCCAGTACTTC.

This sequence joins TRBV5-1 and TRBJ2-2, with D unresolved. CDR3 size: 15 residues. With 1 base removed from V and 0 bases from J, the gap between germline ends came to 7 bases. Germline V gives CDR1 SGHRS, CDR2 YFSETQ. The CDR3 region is CASSLLPTNTGELFF. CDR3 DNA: TGCGCCAGCAGCTTGCTACCGACGAACACCGGGGAGCTGTTTTTT.

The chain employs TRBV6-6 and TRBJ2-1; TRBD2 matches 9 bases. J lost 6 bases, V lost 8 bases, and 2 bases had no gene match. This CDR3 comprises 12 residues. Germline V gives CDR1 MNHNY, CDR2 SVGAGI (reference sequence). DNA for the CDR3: TGTGCCAGCGCGGGGGGGCGCAATGAGCAGTTCTTC. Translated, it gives CASAGGRNEQFF.

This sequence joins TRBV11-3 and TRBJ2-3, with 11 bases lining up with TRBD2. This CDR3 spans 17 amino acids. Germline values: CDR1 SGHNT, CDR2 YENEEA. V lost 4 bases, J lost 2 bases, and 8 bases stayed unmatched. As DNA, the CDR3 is TGTGCCAGCAGCTCGGGGACTAGCGGATACATCACAGATACGCAGTATTTT. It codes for CASSSGTSGYITDTQYF.